The 18 T cell receptor beta chains below were found in one sample sequenced in a study of T cell changes during pregnancy in multiple sclerosis (dated by TCRdb to between 2018 and 2020). Library prep was done by the immunoSEQ multiplex PCR assay. Imported from immuneACCESS, the table was reduced by TCRdb to in-frame sequences with V and J called. These copies leave out some clones; in studies compared against another copy, an unresolved V gene accounts for under half, and the cause of the remainder is not known. Here the sample has about 40,000 clones; around 90% occur a single time. Roughly 1.2% of the sample goes to the ten largest clones. Material: peripheral blood, obtained before pregnancy. The receptors were sampled from a female donor with multiple sclerosis, enrolled in a pregnancy study.

CDR3 in amino acids: CASSELGGSYNEQFF. The CDR3 DNA reads as TGTGCCAGCAGCGAGCTAGGAGGCTCCTACAATGAGCAGTTCTTC. The rearrangement uses TRBV7-3 and TRBJ2-1; tentatively, D is TRBD2 (5 bases). V was pared by 5 bases and J by 0 bases, with 11 bases between. CDR3 length: 15 amino acids. Looked up from germline, CDR1 is SGHTA and CDR2 is FQGTGA.

This chain uses TRBV5-1 with TRBJ2-2, with 14 bases identical to TRBD2. The CDR3 extends over 17 amino acids. CDR1 is SGHRS and CDR2 is YFSETQ in the germline V gene. With 3 bases clipped from V and 2 bases from J, the junction kept 3 bases outside the gene matches. The CDR3 spells CASSYGTSGGNTGELFF. DNA for the CDR3: TGCGCCAGCAGCTACGGGACTAGCGGGGGAAACACCGGGGAGCTGTTTTTT.

A word on this clone: The same CDR3 also results from other DNA sequences found in this sample. The chain combines TRBV27 with TRBJ1-5; 7 bases are a match to TRBD1. The germline CDR1 and CDR2 sequences are MNHEY and SMNVEV (reference sequence). V lost 3 bases, J lost 4 bases, and 9 bases stayed unmatched. This CDR3 region has 16 residues. The CDR3 nucleotides are TGTGCCAGCAGTTTGATAGGGGGCGGGTCTAATCAGCCCCAGCATTTT. Its protein is CASSLIGGGSNQPQHF.

CDR3 sequence: CASSSTGTVTYEQYF. For the CDR3, the DNA is TGTGCCAGCAGCTCAACAGGGACAGTCACCTACGAGCAGTACTTC. The V gene is TRBV7-2, the J gene TRBJ2-7, with 7 bases fitting TRBD1. Germline-derived CDR1 and CDR2 are SGHTA and FQGNSA. This CDR3 spans 15 amino acids. V lost 4 bases, J lost 2 bases, and 8 bases stayed unmatched.

V gene TRBV5-1 combines with J gene TRBJ2-1; 11 bases are a match to TRBD2. CDR1 and CDR2 (germline): SGHRS, YFSETQ. This CDR3 is 19 amino acids long. Trimming at V came to 2 bases and at J to 0 bases, leaving 10 bases not matched to a gene. The CDR3 protein is CASSFPSGRLESSYNEQFF. The CDR3 nucleotides read TGCGCCAGCAGCTTTCCTAGCGGGAGGCTGGAGAGCTCCTACAATGAGCAGTTCTTC.

V gene TRBV2 combines with J gene TRBJ2-7, with 11 bases fitting TRBD1. The germline gives CDR1 SNHLY, CDR2 FYNNEI. The CDR3 is made up of 17 amino acids. J was trimmed by 5 bases and V by 0 bases; bases with no gene match: 9. For the CDR3, the DNA is TGTGCCAGCAGTGAAGCAACCTTCACGGGACAGGGGGACGAGCAGTACTTC. This codes for CASSEATFTGQGDEQYF.

This sequence joins TRBV4-1 and TRBJ2-5; 11 bases are a match to TRBD2. There are 16 residues in the CDR3. With 4 bases clipped from V and 3 bases from J, the junction kept 7 bases outside the gene matches. CDR1 and CDR2 (germline): MGHRA, YSYEKL. The CDR3 sequence is CASSRGTSGGEETQYF. DNA of the CDR3: TGCGCCAGCAGCCGTGGGACTAGCGGCGGGGAAGAGACCCAGTACTTC.

CDR3 sequence reads: CASSLQGWGGYTF. The DNA of the CDR3 is TGTGCCAGCAGCCTACAGGGTTGGGGTGGCTACACCTTC. This sequence joins TRBV6-5 and TRBJ1-2; tentative D call: TRBD1 (6 bases). Germline lookup yields CDR1 MNHEY and CDR2 SVGAGI. The CDR3 covers 13 residues. V was cut by 6 bases and J by 7 bases, with 15 bases left in between.

The chain recombines TRBV7-2 with TRBJ2-1; 11 bases are shared with TRBD2. Germline V lookup: CDR1 SGHTA, CDR2 FQGNSA. The length of the CDR3 is 16 residues. J lost 3 bases, V lost 3 bases, and 4 bases had no gene match. The CDR3 DNA is TGTGCCAGCAGCTTTAGCGGGAGGGCCTACTACAATGAGCAGTTCTTC. This sequence encodes CASSFSGRAYYNEQFF.

The gene calls are TRBV18 and TRBJ2-3, with TRBD2 matching 7 bases. The V gene's germline CDR1 is KGHSH and CDR2 LQKENI. Trimming took 3 bases from V and 4 from J; bases not matched to a gene: 7. The CDR3 totals 15 residues. The CDR3 reads CASSPNQGGADTQYF. The CDR3 bases are TGTGCCAGCTCACCCAATCAGGGAGGGGCAGATACGCAGTATTTT.

This chain joins TRBV11-2 and TRBJ2-1; 14 nucleotides agree with TRBD2. The CDR3 sequence is 17 residues long. Trimming cost V 4 bases and J 7 bases; bases outside gene matches: 9. The germline gives CDR1 SGHAT, CDR2 FQNNGV. CDR3 in amino acids: CASSSGLAGGRRNEQFF. CDR3 nucleotide sequence: TGTGCCAGCAGCTCAGGACTAGCGGGAGGCCGGAGGAATGAGCAGTTCTTC. The full variable domain, completed using reference TRBV11-2 and TRBJ2-1, is EAGVAQSPRYKIIEKRQSVAFWCNPISGHATLYWYQQILGQGPKLLIQFQNNGVVDDSQLPKDRFSAERLKGVDSTLKIQPAKLEDSAVYLCASSSGLAGGRRNEQFFGPGTRLTVL.

The chain has TRBV28 and TRBJ2-2; 11 nucleotides match TRBD2. With 3 bases clipped from V and 6 bases from J, the junction kept 9 bases outside the gene matches. Germline V CDR1 and CDR2: MDHEN, SYDVKM. The CDR3 is 17 amino acids. The CDR3 sequence: CASSFVTSGRRAGELFF. The CDR3 DNA reads as TGTGCCAGCAGTTTTGTCACTAGCGGGAGAAGGGCCGGGGAGCTGTTTTTT.

This rearrangement joins TRBV19 to TRBJ1-5; 8 bases map to TRBD1. CDR1 is LNHDA, CDR2 SQIVND, per germline (reference sequence). CDR3 length: 15 amino acids. The V segment lost 5 bases and the J segment 4 bases; nucleotides outside the gene matches: 7. DNA of the CDR3: TGTGCCAGTAGTGCCCTGGACAGGGATAATCAGCCCCAGCATTTT. Amino acid sequence: CASSALDRDNQPQHF. The complete variable domain, with remaining parts taken from reference TRBV19 and TRBJ1-5, reads DGGITQSPKYLFRKEGQNVTLSCEQNLNHDAMYWYRQDPGQGLRLIYYSQIVNDFQKGDIAEGYSVSREKKESFPLTVTSAQKNPTAFYLCASSALDRDNQPQHFGDGTRLSIL.

This chain joins TRBV12-5 and TRBJ2-3; a weak D match, TRBD2 (6 bases). The CDR3 has 12 amino acids. The V gene lost 2 bases and the J gene lost 10 bases, with 10 bases spanning the gap. CDR1 and CDR2 (germline): LGHNT, FRNRAP. CDR3 residues: CASGLSGRSQYF. The CDR3 bases are TGTGCTAGTGGTTTGTCGGGGAGGTCGCAGTATTTT.

The J gene is TRBJ2-7, the V gene TRBV10-3; a possible D gene is TRBD1 (6 bases). The V and J ends lost 4 bases and 1 base respectively, with 14 bases between them. The CDR3 covers 15 residues. Germline V lookup: CDR1 ENHRY, CDR2 SYGVKD. Here the CDR3 DNA reads TGTGCCATCAGTGTTTGGGGGCCGGGATCCTACGAGCAGTACTTC. Translating it yields CAISVWGPGSYEQYF.

The chain combines TRBV27 with TRBJ2-5, with D possibly TRBD2 on 6 matching bases. Germline lookup yields CDR1 MNHEY and CDR2 SMNVEV (reference sequence). The ends were cut back, 3 bases at V and 0 bases at J, with 11 bases in the middle. The CDR3 spans 15 residues. CDR3 bases: TGTGCCAGCAGTTTCGCGGGACTCTACCAAGAGACCCAGTACTTC. Its protein product is CASSFAGLYQETQYF.

The chain links TRBV7-2 to TRBJ1-4; D might be TRBD1 (5 bases). The CDR3 sequence is 16 residues long. CDR1 and CDR2 (germline): SGHTA, FQGNSA. The ends were cut back, 1 base at V and 0 bases at J, with 9 bases in the middle. CDR3 nucleotides: TGTGCCAGCAGCTTAGTAGGGACTGCAACTAATGAAAAACTGTTTTTT. Encoded protein: CASSLVGTATNEKLFF.

J is TRBJ1-1 and V is TRBV27, with 10 bases aligning to TRBD1. V lost 5 bases and J lost 1; bases outside the gene matches: 4. The CDR3 runs to 15 residues. The V gene's germline CDR1 is MNHEY and CDR2 SMNVEV (reference sequence). CDR3 protein: CASSARDRGNTEAFF. The CDR3 DNA reads as TGTGCCAGCAGTGCGCGGGACAGGGGGAACACTGAAGCTTTCTTT.